This TCR beta chain was captured in a study of T-cell reconstitution after alpha-beta-depleted transplantation in children. At least ten counts were recorded for this clonotype. Unique molecular identifiers were used in preparing the TCRbeta library. TCRdb redid the calling of the PCR reads with MiXCR, one entry per CDR3 protein. The sample has hundreds of thousands of distinct CDR3 sequences, over 10% seen once. The ends lost 4 bases at V and 2 bases at J; junction bases unmatched: 3. This CDR3 comprises 16 residues. Per germline, CDR1 SGHTA and CDR2 FQGNSA. The chain combines TRBV7-2 with TRBJ2-2, with 11 bases aligning to TRBD1. The sequencing here drew on PBMCs, mostly from graft donor cells, taken 360 days after TCRalphabeta/CD19-depleted stem cell transplant. The sequence was collected from a male patient younger than 18 who had a stem cell transplant for acute myeloid leukemia, so the T cells may come from the graft donor. The CDR3: CASSSRTGGNTGELFF. CDR3 nucleotide sequence: TGTGCCAGCAGCTCCCGGACAGGGGGCAACACCGGGGAGCTGTTTTTT.